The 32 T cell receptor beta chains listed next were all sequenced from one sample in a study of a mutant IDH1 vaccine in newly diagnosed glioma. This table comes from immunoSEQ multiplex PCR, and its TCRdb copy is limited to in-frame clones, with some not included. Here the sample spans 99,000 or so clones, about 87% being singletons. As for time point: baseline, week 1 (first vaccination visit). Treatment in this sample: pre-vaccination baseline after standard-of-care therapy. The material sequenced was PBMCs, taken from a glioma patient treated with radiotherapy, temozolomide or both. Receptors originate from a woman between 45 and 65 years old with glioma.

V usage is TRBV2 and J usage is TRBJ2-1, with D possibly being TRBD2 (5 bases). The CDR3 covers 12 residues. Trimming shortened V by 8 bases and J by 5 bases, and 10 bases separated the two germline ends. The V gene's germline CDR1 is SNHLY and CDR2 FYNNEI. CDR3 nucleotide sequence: TGTGCCAGCCGGGGTTGGGACAATGAGCAGTTCTTC. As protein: CASRGWDNEQFF.

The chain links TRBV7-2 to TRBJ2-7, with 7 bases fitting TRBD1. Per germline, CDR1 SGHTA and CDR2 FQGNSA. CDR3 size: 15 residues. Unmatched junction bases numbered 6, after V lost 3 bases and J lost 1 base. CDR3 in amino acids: CASSLTGTDSYEQYF. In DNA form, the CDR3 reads TGTGCCAGCAGCTTGACAGGGACCGATTCCTACGAGCAGTACTTC. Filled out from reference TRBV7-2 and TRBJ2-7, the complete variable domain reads GAGVSQSPSNKVTEKGKDVELRCDPISGHTALYWYRQSLGQGLEFLIYFQGNSAPDKSGLPSDRFSAERTGGSVSTLTIQRTQQEDSAVYLCASSLTGTDSYEQYFGPGTRLTVT.

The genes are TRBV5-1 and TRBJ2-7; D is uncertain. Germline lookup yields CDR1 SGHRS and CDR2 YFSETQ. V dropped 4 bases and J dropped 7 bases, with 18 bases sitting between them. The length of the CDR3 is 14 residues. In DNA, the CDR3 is TGCGCCAGCAGCCCCGAACGGATTGGGCGAGAGCAGTACTTC. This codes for CASSPERIGREQYF.

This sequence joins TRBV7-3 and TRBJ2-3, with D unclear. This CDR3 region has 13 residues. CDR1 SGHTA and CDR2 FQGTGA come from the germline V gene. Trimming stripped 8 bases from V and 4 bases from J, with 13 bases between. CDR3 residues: CASRSDVSDTQYF. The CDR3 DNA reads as TGTGCCAGCCGGTCGGACGTCTCAGATACGCAGTATTTT.

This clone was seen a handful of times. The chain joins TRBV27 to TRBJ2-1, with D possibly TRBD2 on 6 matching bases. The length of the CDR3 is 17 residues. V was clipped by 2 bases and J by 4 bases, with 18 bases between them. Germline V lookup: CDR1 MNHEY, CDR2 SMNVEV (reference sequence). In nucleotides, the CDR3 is TGTGCCAGCAGTTTAAGGGTGGAGGGCCGGGCTTACAATGAGCAGTTCTTC. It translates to CASSLRVEGRAYNEQFF.

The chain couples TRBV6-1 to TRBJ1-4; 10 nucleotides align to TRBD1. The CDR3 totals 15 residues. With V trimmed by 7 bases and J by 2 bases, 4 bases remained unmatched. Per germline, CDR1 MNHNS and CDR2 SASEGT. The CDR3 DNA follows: TGTGCCAGCAATCGACAGGGGGCGACTAATGAAAAACTGTTTTTT. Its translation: CASNRQGATNEKLFF.

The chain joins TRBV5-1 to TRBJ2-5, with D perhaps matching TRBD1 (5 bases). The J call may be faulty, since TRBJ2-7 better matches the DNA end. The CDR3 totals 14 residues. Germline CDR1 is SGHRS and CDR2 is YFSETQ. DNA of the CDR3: TGCGCCAGCAGGCAGGGCTCATCAAGGGGCGAGCAGTACTTC. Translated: CASRQGSSRGEQYF.

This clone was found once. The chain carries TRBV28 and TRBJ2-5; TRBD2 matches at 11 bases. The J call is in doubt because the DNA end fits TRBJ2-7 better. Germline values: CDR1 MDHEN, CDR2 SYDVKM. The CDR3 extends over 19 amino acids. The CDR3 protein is CASSLFSVSSGRIGYEQYF. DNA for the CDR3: TGTGCCAGCAGTTTATTTAGTGTATCTAGCGGGAGGATAGGATACGAGCAGTACTTC.

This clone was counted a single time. Here the CDR3 DNA reads TGCGCCAGCAGACGGGAAGACGAAAAACTGTTTTTT. This encodes CASRREDEKLFF. This chain connects TRBV10-2 to TRBJ1-4; D gene unclear. The CDR3 spans 12 residues. CDR1 is WSHSY, CDR2 SAAADI, per germline. Between the trimmed V and J ends, which lost 6 bases and 8 bases, there was a span of 10 bases.

The DNA for the CDR3 is TGTGCCAGCAGTTTTCTCGCGGGCGAGCAGTACTTC. It codes for CASSFLAGEQYF. The chain couples TRBV6-5 to TRBJ2-7; a possible D gene is TRBD2 (5 bases). Germline assignment: CDR1 MNHEY and CDR2 SVGAGI. This CDR3 has 12 amino acids. With 4 bases removed from V and 6 bases from J, the gap between germline ends came to 10 bases.

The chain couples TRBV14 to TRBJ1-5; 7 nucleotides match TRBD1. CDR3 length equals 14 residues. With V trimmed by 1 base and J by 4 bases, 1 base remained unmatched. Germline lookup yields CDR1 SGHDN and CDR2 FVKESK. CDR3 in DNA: TGTGCCAGCAGCCAAGTGGGACAGAATCAGCCCCAGCATTTT. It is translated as CASSQVGQNQPQHF.

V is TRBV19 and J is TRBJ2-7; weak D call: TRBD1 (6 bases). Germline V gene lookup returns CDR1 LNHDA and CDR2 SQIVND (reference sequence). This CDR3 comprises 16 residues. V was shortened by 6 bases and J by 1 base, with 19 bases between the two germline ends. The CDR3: CASSEGGAGSSYEQYF. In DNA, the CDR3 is TGTGCCAGTAGCGAAGGGGGAGCCGGTAGTTCCTACGAGCAGTACTTC.

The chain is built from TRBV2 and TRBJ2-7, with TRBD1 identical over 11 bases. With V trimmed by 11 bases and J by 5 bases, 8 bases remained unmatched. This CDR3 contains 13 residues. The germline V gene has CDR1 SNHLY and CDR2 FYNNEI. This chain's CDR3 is CADLGTGGDEQYF. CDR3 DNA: TGTGCCGACCTTGGGACAGGGGGAGACGAGCAGTACTTC.

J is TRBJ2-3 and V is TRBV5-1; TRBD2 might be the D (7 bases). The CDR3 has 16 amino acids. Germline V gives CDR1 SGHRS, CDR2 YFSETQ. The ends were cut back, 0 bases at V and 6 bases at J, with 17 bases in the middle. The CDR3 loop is CASSLGLAGATDTQYF. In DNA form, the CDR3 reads TGCGCCAGCAGCTTGGGCTTGGCGGGGGCAACGGATACGCAGTATTTT.

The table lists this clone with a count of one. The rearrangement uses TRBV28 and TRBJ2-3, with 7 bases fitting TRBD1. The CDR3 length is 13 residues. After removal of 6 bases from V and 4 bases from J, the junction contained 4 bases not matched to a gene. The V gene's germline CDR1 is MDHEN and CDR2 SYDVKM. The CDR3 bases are TGTGCCAGCAGAAGACAGGGCCCAGATACGCAGTATTTT. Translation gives CASRRQGPDTQYF.

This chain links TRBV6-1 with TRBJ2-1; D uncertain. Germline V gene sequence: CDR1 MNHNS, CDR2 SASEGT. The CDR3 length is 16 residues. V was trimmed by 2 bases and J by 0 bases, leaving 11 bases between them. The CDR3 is CASSERPAVSYNEQFF. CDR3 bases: TGTGCCAGCAGTGAAAGGCCGGCAGTCTCCTACAATGAGCAGTTCTTC.

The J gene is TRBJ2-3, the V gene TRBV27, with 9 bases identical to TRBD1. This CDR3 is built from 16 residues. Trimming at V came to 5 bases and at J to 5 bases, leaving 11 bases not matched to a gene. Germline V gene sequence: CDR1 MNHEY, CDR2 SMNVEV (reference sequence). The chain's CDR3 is CASSPVGQGSEDTQYF. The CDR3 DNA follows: TGTGCCAGCAGTCCAGTCGGACAGGGGAGCGAAGATACGCAGTATTTT.

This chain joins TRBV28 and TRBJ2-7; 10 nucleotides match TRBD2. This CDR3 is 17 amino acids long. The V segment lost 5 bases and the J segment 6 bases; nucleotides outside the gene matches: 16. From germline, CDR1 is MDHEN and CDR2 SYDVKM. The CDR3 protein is CASSTPRLSGRAREQYF. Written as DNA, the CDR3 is TGTGCCAGCAGTACCCCTCGGTTGAGCGGGAGGGCCCGCGAGCAGTACTTC.

DNA of the CDR3: TGTGCCAGCAGCCAAGTAGGGCGGGAGACCGAGACCCAGTACTTC. This encodes CASSQVGRETETQYF. V usage is TRBV14 and J usage is TRBJ2-5; the match to TRBD2 covers 7 bases. The CDR3 covers 15 residues. The V gene's germline CDR1 is SGHDN and CDR2 FVKESK. V was pared by 1 base and J by 5 bases, with 7 bases of the junction left unmatched.

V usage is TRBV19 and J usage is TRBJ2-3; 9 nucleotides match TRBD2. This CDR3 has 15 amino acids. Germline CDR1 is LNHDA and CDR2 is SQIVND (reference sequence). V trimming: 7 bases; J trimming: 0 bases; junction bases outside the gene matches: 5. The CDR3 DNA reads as TGTGCCAGTACACGGACTAGCGCCAGCACAGATACGCAGTATTTT. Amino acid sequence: CASTRTSASTDTQYF.

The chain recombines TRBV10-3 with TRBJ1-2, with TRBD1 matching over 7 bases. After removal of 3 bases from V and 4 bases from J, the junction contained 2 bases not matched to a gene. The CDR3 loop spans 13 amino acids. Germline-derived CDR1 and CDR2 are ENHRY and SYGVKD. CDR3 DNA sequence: TGTGCCATCAGTGATCGGGACAGCTATGGCTACACCTTC. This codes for CAISDRDSYGYTF.

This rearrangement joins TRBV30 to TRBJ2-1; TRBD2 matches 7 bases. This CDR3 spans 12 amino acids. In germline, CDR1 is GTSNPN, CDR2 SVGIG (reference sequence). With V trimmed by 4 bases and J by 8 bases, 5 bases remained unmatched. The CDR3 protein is CAWIKAGYEQFF. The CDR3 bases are TGTGCCTGGATCAAAGCGGGATATGAGCAGTTCTTC.

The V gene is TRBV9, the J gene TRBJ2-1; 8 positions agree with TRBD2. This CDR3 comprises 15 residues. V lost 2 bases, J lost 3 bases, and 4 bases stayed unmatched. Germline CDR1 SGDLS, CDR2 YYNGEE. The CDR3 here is CASSVAGGNYNEQFF. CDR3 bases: TGTGCCAGCAGCGTTGCGGGAGGCAACTACAATGAGCAGTTCTTC.

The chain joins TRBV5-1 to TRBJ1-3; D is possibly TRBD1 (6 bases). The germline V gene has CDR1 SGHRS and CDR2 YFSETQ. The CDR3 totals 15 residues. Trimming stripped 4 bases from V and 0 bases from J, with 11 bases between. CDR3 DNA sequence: TGCGCCAGCAGCCCCCGGACAGACTCTGGAAACACCATATATTTT. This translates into CASSPRTDSGNTIYF.

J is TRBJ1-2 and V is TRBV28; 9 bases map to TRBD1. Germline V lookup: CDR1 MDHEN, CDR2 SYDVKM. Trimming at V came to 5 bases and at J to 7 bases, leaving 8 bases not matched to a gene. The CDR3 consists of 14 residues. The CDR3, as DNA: TGTGCCAGCAGTCCGGGACAGGGAAGGGTTGGCTACACCTTC. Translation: CASSPGQGRVGYTF.

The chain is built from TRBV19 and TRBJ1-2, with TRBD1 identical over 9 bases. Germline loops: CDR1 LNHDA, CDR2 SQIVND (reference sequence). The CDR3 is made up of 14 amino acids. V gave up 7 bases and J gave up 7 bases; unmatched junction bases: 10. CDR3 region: CASTTGQGDAGYTF. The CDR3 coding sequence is TGTGCCAGTACCACGGGACAGGGTGACGCTGGCTACACCTTC.

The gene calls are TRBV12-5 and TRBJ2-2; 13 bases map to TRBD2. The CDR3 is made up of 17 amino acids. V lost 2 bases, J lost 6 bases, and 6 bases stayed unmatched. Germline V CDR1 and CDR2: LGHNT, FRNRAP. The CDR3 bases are TGTGCTAGTGGTTTGCCGCGGACTAGCGGGAGTCCCGGGGAGCTGTTTTTT. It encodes CASGLPRTSGSPGELFF.

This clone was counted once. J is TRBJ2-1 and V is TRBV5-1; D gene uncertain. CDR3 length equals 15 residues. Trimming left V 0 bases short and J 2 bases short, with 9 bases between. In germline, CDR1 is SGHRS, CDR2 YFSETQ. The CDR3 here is CASSLATRPYNEQFF. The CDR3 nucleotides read TGCGCCAGCAGCTTGGCGACTCGCCCCTACAATGAGCAGTTCTTC. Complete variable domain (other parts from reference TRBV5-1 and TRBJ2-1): KAGVTQTPRYLIKTRGQQVTLSCSPISGHRSVSWYQQTPGQGLQFLFEYFSETQRNKGNFPGRFSGRQFSNSRSEMNVSTLELGDSALYLCASSLATRPYNEQFFGPGTRLTVL.

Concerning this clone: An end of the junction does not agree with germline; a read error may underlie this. As DNA, the CDR3 is TGTGCCAGCAGTTATCGGGGCAAAGCCTCCTCCTTC. This sequence encodes CASSYRGKASSF. The gene calls are TRBV6-5 and TRBJ1-2; the D gene is possibly TRBD1 (5 bases). The CDR3 has 12 amino acids. From germline, CDR1 is MNHEY and CDR2 SVGAGI.

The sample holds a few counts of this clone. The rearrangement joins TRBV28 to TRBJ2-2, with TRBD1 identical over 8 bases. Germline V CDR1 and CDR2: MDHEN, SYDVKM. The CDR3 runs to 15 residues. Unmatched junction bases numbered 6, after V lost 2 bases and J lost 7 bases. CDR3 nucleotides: TGTGCCAGCAGTTTAAAGGACAGGGTGAACGGGGAGCTGTTTTTT. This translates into CASSLKDRVNGELFF.

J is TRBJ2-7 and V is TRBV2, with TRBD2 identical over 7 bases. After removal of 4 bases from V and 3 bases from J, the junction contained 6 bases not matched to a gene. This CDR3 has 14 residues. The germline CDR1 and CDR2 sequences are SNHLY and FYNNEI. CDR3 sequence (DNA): TGTGCCAGCAGTGGGCTAGCGGAAATCTACGAGCAGTACTTC. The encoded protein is CASSGLAEIYEQYF.

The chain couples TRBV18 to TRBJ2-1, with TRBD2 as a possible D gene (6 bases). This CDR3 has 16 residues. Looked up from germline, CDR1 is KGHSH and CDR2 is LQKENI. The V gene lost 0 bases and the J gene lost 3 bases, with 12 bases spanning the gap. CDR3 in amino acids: CASSPPERANYNEQFF. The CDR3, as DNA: TGTGCCAGCTCACCACCGGAGCGGGCGAACTACAATGAGCAGTTCTTC.